These 2 T cell receptor beta chains originate from one sample sequenced in a study of cytomegalovirus exposure and HLA in healthy donors. This PCR relied on a set of 60 Vbeta primers and 13 Jbeta primers. Using immunoSEQ multiplex PCR, the repertoire was profiled, and TCRdb retains in-frame clones only, with some absent. The top ten hold roughly 0.89% of the sample, which has 90,000 to 140,000 clones, approximately 14% seen once. The sequencing input was PBMCs. Every receptor here comes from a female donor in good health and CMV-seronegative.

The CDR3 DNA reads TGTGCCTGGGAGAGGTCCCAAGAGACCCAGTACTTC. It is translated as CAWERSQETQYF. The chain links TRBV30 to TRBJ2-5; D gene uncertain. Germline lookup yields CDR1 GTSNPN and CDR2 SVGIG (reference sequence). Trimming stripped 5 bases from V and 1 base from J, with 8 bases between. This CDR3 contains 12 residues.

V usage is TRBV4-3 and J usage is TRBJ2-7; 8 bases align to TRBD1. The CDR3 extends over 15 amino acids. The germline CDR1 and CDR2 sequences are LGHNA and YSLEER. V was pared by 4 bases and J by 0 bases, with 5 bases of the junction left unmatched. In DNA, the CDR3 is TGCGCCAGCAGCCCCGGGACAGGCCCCTCCTACGAGCAGTACTTC. This sequence encodes CASSPGTGPSYEQYF.